These T cell receptor beta chains were read from a single sample in a study of blood T cell repertoires in COVID-19. Generated by immunoSEQ multiplex PCR, the TCRdb table keeps only in-frame clones and is missing some. The top ten hold 8% to 10% of the sample, which has around 6,300 clones, just over 85% seen once. Sequencing input: peripheral blood. The origin of the receptors is a human donor with active COVID-19. The donor label of this sample is uncertain. CDR3s include the opening cysteine and the closing phenylalanine or tryptophan. Each record gives: D gene, clone size, V gene, J gene, CDR3 DNA, CDR3 protein. D genes are given only for firm matches. Not all rows give a size; the values are once, few, many and, for expanded clones, a class.

D gene: TRBD2; clone size: NA; V gene: TRBV5-6; J gene: TRBJ2-1; CDR3 DNA: TGTGCCAGCAGCCTCCGGACTAGCGGGGGGAGGGATGAGCAGTTCTTC; CDR3 protein: CASSLRTSGGRDEQFF
D gene: NA; clone size: NA; V gene: TRBV2; J gene: TRBJ1-5; CDR3 DNA: TGTGCCACCACTAGGGGGGGACCCCTTAGCAATCAGCCCCAGCATTTT; CDR3 protein: CATTRGGPLSNQPQHF
D gene: TRBD2; clone size: once; V gene: TRBV2; J gene: TRBJ2-7; CDR3 DNA: TGTGCCAGCAGCCTAGCGGGGGGACGACCCTACGAGCAGTACTTC; CDR3 protein: CASSLAGGRPYEQYF
D gene: TRBD1; clone size: NA; V gene: TRBV19; J gene: TRBJ1-2; CDR3 DNA: TGTGCCACTAGGGACAGGGCTTATGGCTACACCTTC; CDR3 protein: CATRDRAYGYTF
D gene: NA; clone size: NA; V gene: TRBV19; J gene: TRBJ2-7; CDR3 DNA: TGTGCCAGTAGTAACTCCCCTATTAGTGTCGAGCAGTACTTC; CDR3 protein: CASSNSPISVEQYF
D gene: NA; clone size: NA; V gene: TRBV28; J gene: TRBJ1-1; CDR3 DNA: TGTGCCAGCACTCAAGGGGGAAGCCCGAAAACTGAAGCTTTCTTT; CDR3 protein: CASTQGGSPKTEAFF
D gene: TRBD1; clone size: NA; V gene: TRBV4-1; J gene: TRBJ1-2; CDR3 DNA: TGCGCCAGCAGCCAAGAGGCACAGGGGGCAGGATCCCTCTATGGCTACACCTTC; CDR3 protein: CASSQEAQGAGSLYGYTF
D gene: NA; clone size: NA; V gene: TRBV10-2; J gene: TRBJ2-5; CDR3 DNA: TGCGCCAGCAGTATAGGGGGACGATCGGGAGAGACCCAGTACTTC; CDR3 protein: CASSIGGRSGETQYF
D gene: TRBD2; clone size: NA; V gene: TRBV5-4; J gene: TRBJ2-7; CDR3 DNA: TGTGCCAGCAGCTTGGGCGCTAGCGGGAAATACGAGCAGTACTTC; CDR3 protein: CASSLGASGKYEQYF
D gene: TRBD1; clone size: NA; V gene: TRBV28; J gene: TRBJ1-6; CDR3 DNA: TGTGCCAGCGGACAGGGGCGGTCACCCCTCCACTTT; CDR3 protein: CASGQGRSPLHF
D gene: TRBD1; clone size: NA; V gene: TRBV7-2; J gene: TRBJ1-2; CDR3 DNA: TGTGCCAGCAGCTTAGCCCACAGGGGAGGAAACTATGGCTACACCTTC; CDR3 protein: CASSLAHRGGNYGYTF
D gene: TRBD2; clone size: NA; V gene: TRBV5-1; J gene: TRBJ2-3; CDR3 DNA: TGCGCCAGCGCCACCCGGGAGGGTACGAACGAAAAACATACGCAGTATTTT; CDR3 protein: CASATREGTNEKHTQYF
D gene: NA; clone size: once; V gene: TRBV19; J gene: TRBJ1-1; CDR3 DNA: TGTGCCAGTAGTATGGCGTTGACGGGGAACACTGAAGCTTTCTTT; CDR3 protein: CASSMALTGNTEAFF
D gene: TRBD2; clone size: NA; V gene: TRBV3-1/TRBV3-2; J gene: TRBJ2-1; CDR3 DNA: TGTGCCAGCAGCCAAGACGGGACTAGCGGGAGTGCGAGGCATGAGCAGTTCTTC; CDR3 protein: CASSQDGTSGSARHEQFF
D gene: NA; clone size: NA; V gene: TRBV7-7; J gene: TRBJ2-3; CDR3 DNA: TGTGCCAGCAGCGTTGGGGGCCCCACAGATACGCAGTATTTT; CDR3 protein: CASSVGGPTDTQYF
D gene: NA; clone size: NA; V gene: TRBV5-1; J gene: TRBJ2-2; CDR3 DNA: TGCGCCAGCAGCCCTATAAAGGGGGCGGGGACCGGGGAGCTGTTTTTT; CDR3 protein: CASSPIKGAGTGELFF
D gene: NA; clone size: few; V gene: TRBV5-1; J gene: TRBJ2-7; CDR3 DNA: TGCGCCAGCAGCTCCGGGACACTCCTGGCCGGGCAGTACTTC; CDR3 protein: CASSSGTLLAGQYF
D gene: NA; clone size: few; V gene: TRBV30; J gene: TRBJ2-5; CDR3 DNA: TGTGCCTGGAGGGTGGGAGAGTGGTCGGAGACCCAGTACTTC; CDR3 protein: CAWRVGEWSETQYF
D gene: TRBD2; clone size: once; V gene: TRBV2; J gene: TRBJ2-1; CDR3 DNA: TGTGCCAGCGGAGGACTAGCGGCTTACAATGAGCAGTTCTTC; CDR3 protein: CASGGLAAYNEQFF
D gene: NA; clone size: NA; V gene: TRBV28; J gene: TRBJ1-1; CDR3 DNA: TGTGCCAGCCTCGGACACCGCACTGAAGCTTTCTTT; CDR3 protein: CASLGHRTEAFF
D gene: TRBD2; clone size: NA; V gene: TRBV5-6; J gene: TRBJ2-1; CDR3 DNA: TGTGCCAGCAGCTTTTCTCCGAAAGCGGGGAGGAATGAGCAGTTCTTC; CDR3 protein: CASSFSPKAGRNEQFF
D gene: TRBD2; clone size: NA; V gene: TRBV3-1/TRBV3-2; J gene: TRBJ2-2; CDR3 DNA: TGTGCCAGCAGCCAACGATTAGCGGGAGGTGCCGGGGAGCTGTTTTTT; CDR3 protein: CASSQRLAGGAGELFF
D gene: TRBD2; clone size: NA; V gene: TRBV7-2; J gene: TRBJ2-5; CDR3 DNA: TGTGCCAGCAGCCAGGGGGAGAGCGGGAGGACCCAAGAGACCCAGTACTTC; CDR3 protein: CASSQGESGRTQETQYF
D gene: TRBD1; clone size: NA; V gene: TRBV5-1; J gene: TRBJ2-1; CDR3 DNA: TGCGCCAGCAGCCCTCAACGGACAGGGGAGACCTCGGTGCACAATGAGCAGTTCTTC; CDR3 protein: CASSPQRTGETSVHNEQFF
D gene: TRBD2; clone size: NA; V gene: TRBV19; J gene: TRBJ2-1; CDR3 DNA: TGTGCCAGTACCCCGAGGACTAGCGGGAGCCCCTACAATGAGCAGTTCTTC; CDR3 protein: CASTPRTSGSPYNEQFF